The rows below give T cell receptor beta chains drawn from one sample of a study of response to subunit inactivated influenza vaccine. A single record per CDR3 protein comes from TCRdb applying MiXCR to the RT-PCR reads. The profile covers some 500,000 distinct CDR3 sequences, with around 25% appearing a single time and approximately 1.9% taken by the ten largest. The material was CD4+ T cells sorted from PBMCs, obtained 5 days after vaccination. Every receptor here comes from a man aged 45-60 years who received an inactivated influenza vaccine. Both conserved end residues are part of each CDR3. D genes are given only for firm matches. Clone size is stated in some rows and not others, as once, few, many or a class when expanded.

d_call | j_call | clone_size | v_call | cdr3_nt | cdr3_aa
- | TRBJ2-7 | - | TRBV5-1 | TGCGCCAGCAGCTGGGTGTCGGGACATCGAATGGACGAGCAGTACTTC | CASSWVSGHRMDEQYF
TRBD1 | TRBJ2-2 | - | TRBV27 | TGTGCCAGCAGGGAGGGACAGGGTACCACCGGGGAGCTGTTTTTT | CASREGQGTTGELFF
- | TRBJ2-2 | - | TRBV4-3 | TGCGCCAGCAGCCAGGGACATTCGAACACCGGGGAGCTGTTTTTT | CASSQGHSNTGELFF
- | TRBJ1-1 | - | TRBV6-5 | TGTGCCAGCGAAGGGAACACTGAAGCTTTCTTT | CASEGNTEAFF
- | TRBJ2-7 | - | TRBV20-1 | TGCAGTGCTAGGCTACAGCGGGTGAGACCCTACGAGCAGTACTTC | CSARLQRVRPYEQYF
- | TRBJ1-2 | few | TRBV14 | TGTGCCAGCAGCCAAGTGACAGGAATCGGAGGCTACACCTTC | CASSQVTGIGGYTF
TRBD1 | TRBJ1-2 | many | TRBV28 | TGTGCCAGCAGTTTATCATTAGGGGGCCCCACCTTC | CASSLSLGGPTF
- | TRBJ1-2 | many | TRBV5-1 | TGCGCCAGCAGCTTAGGTTCAGGGGTCTATGGCTACACCTTC | CASSLGSGVYGYTF
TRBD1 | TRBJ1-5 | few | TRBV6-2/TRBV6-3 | TGTGCCAGCAGAACTACCCGGGGCAGGGGGCAAGTAGCCAATCAGCCCCAGCATTTT | CASRTTRGRGQVANQPQHF
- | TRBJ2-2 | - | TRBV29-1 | TGCAGCGTAGACGCTACCGGGGAGCTGTTTTTT | CSVDATGELFF
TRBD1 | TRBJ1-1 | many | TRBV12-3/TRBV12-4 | TGTGCCAGCAGTTCTGGGACAGGGCGATTAGCTTTCTTT | CASSSGTGRLAFF
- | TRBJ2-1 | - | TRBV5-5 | TGTGCCAGCAGCTCGGCCGACGAGCTGTCCTACAATGAGCAGTTCTTC | CASSSADELSYNEQFF
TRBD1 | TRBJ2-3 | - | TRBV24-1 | TGTGCCACCCAGAGACAGGGAAGCACAGATACGCAGTATTTT | CATQRQGSTDTQYF
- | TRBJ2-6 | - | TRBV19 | TGTGCCAGTCGTATCCACTCTGGGGCCAACGTCCTGACTTTC | CASRIHSGANVLTF
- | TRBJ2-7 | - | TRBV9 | TGTGCCAGCAGCGTGTCCCGGGACTCTACCTACGAGCAGTACTTC | CASSVSRDSTYEQYF
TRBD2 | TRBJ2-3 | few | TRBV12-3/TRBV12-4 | TGTGCCAGCAGTCCCCTAGCGGGGGTCAGCACAGATACGCAGTATTTT | CASSPLAGVSTDTQYF
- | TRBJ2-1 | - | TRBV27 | TGTGCCAGCACCACAAGTGGGGGAGTCTACAATGAGCAGTTCTTC | CASTTSGGVYNEQFF
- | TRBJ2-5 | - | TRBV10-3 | TGTGCCATCAGTGAGGGAGGTGGGGGCCGGCAAGAGACCCAGTACTTC | CAISEGGGGRQETQYF
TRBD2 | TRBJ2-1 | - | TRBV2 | TGTGCCAGCAGCTGGACTAGCGGGGTATACAATGAGCAGTTCTTC | CASSWTSGVYNEQFF
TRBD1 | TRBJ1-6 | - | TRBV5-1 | TGCGCCAGCAGCCGGGACAGGGGGAAGGGGTCACCCCTCCACTTT | CASSRDRGKGSPLHF
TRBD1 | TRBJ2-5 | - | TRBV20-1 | TGCAGTGCTCGCAGGGGGGAGACCCAGTACTTC | CSARRGETQYF
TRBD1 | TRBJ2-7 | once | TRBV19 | TGTGCCAGTAGTAAACGGACAGGGGCAACCTACGAGCAGTACTTC | CASSKRTGATYEQYF
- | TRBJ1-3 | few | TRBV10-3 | TGTGCCATCAGTGACCCCGCGGAGGGCCTTGGAAACACCATATATTTT | CAISDPAEGLGNTIYF
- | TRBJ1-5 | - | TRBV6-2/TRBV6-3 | TGTGCCAGCACCCGGGACAATTGGGGAAATCAGCCCCAGCATTTT | CASTRDNWGNQPQHF
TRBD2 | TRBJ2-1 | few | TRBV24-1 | TGTGCCACCAGTGATCCAAGCGGGACTAGCATTGGTGGTGAGCAGTTCTTC | CATSDPSGTSIGGEQFF
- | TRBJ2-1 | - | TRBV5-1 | TGCGCCAGCAGCCTGGGTCAGAGGGATGAGCAGTTCTTC | CASSLGQRDEQFF
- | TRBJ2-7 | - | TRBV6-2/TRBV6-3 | TGTGCCAGCAGTTTGGACCCCGGGACCGTCTCCTACGAGCAGTACTTC | CASSLDPGTVSYEQYF
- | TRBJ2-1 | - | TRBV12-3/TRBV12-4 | TGTGCCAGCAGTTTTTGGTGGGAGAGGGCCTACAATGAGCAGTTCTTC | CASSFWWERAYNEQFF
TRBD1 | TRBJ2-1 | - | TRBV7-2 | TGTGCCAGCAGGGGACAGGATTCGTACAATGAGCAGTTCTTC | CASRGQDSYNEQFF
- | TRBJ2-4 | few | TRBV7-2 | TGTGCCAGCAGCCTAAAAAACATTCAGTACTTC | CASSLKNIQYF
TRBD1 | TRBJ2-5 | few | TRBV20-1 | TGCAGTGCTACGGACAGGGGGCTGAAGACCCAGTACTTC | CSATDRGLKTQYF
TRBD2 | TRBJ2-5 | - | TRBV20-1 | TGCAGTGCTCGAATTAGCGGGGGGGCGGCGGAGACCCAGTACTTC | CSARISGGAAETQYF
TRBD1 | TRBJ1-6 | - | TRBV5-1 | TGCGCCAGCAGCCTACAGGGGTTGAATTCACCCCTCCACTTT | CASSLQGLNSPLHF
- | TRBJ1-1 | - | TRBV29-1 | TGCAGCGTTGAACGAGGAGGGAACACTGAAGCTTTCTTT | CSVERGGNTEAFF
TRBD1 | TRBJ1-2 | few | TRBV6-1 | TGTGCCAGCAGTCAATCCGGGACAGGGCCGTATGGCTACACCTTC | CASSQSGTGPYGYTF
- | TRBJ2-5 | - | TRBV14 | TGTGCCAGCAGCACCGGGGGCCGAAGAGGATCGGAGACCCAGTACTTC | CASSTGGRRGSETQYF
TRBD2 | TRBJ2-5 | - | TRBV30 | TGTGCCTGGAGCGACGGGAGGAGGCAAGAGACCCAGTACTTC | CAWSDGRRQETQYF
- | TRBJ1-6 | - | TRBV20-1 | TGCAGTGCTAGAGAGGACACCAATTCACCCCTCCACTTT | CSAREDTNSPLHF
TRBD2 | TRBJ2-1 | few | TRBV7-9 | TGTGCCAGCAGCTTTGGACTAGCGGCTCACAATGAGCAGTTCTTC | CASSFGLAAHNEQFF
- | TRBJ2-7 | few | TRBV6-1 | TGTGCCAGCAGGGAGGGCGGGGTAGTCTACGAGCAGTACTTC | CASREGGVVYEQYF
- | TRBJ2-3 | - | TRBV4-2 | TGTGCCAGCAGCCAGGCTAGCGAGTCAAAGCAGTATTTT | CASSQASESKQYF
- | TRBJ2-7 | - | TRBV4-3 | TGCGCCAGCAGCCAAGTATTCGCGGTGACCGGTAAGAGCTCCTACGAGCAGTACTTC | CASSQVFAVTGKSSYEQYF
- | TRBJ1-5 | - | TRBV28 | TGTGCCAGCAGGGACGGTAGCAATCAGGCCCAGCATTTT | CASRDGSNQAQHF
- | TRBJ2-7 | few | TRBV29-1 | TGCAGCGTTGTTATTCGTGAACGATTCTACGAGCAGTACTTC | CSVVIRERFYEQYF
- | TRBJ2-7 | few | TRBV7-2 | TGTGCCAGCAGCTTTACAGGGCCCCACGAGCAGTACTTC | CASSFTGPHEQYF